Below, one T cell receptor beta chain is given with its context. Here immunoSEQ multiplex PCR was the method, and the copy in TCRdb shows in-frame clones only, minus some. The sample contains 100,000 to 110,000 clones, roughly 85% of which appear only once. These data belong to a study of blood T cell repertoires in COVID-19. This CDR3 spans 14 amino acids. Per germline, CDR1 MNHEY and CDR2 SVGEGT. Germline trimming cut 5 bases from V and 13 bases from J; bases unmatched to any gene: 9. The receptor was derived from a man in his sixties or seventies with active or convalescent COVID-19. The chain combines TRBV6-2 or TRBV6-3 with TRBJ1-6; 9 bases line up with TRBD1. The sequenced sample consisted of peripheral blood. CDR3 in amino acids: CASSPGTGLMPLHF. CDR3 in DNA: TGTGCCAGCAGTCCCGGGACAGGGTTGATGCCCCTCCACTTT.